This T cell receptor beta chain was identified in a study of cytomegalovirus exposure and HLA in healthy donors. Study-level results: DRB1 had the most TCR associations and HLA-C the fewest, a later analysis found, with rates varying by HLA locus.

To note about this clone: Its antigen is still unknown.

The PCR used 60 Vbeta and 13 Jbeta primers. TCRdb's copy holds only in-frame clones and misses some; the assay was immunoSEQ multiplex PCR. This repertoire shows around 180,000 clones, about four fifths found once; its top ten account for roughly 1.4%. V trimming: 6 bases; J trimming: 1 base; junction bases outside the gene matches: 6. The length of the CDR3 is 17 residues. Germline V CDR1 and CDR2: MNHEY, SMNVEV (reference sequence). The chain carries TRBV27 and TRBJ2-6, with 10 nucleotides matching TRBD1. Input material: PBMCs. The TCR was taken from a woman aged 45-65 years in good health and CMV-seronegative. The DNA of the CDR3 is TGTGCCAGCAGCTTTAGGACAGGGGGGTCTGGGGCCAACGTCCTGACTTTC. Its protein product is CASSFRTGGSGANVLTF.